This TCR beta chain was identified in a study of blood T cell repertoires in COVID-19. At the level of the study: PBMCs, B-cell-depleted T cells, or T cells provided the cDNA or gDNA that made up the material.

In its sample, this clone was seen a few times. TCRdb's copy holds only in-frame clones and misses some; the assay was immunoSEQ multiplex PCR. The sample records around 200,000 clones, 80% to 90% being singletons. Germline CDR1 MDHEN, CDR2 SYDVKM. The CDR3 spans 15 residues. The V and J ends lost 2 bases and 2 bases respectively, with 13 bases between them. The TCR comes from a man aged 25 to 40 with active or convalescent COVID-19. This sequence joins TRBV28 and TRBJ2-7; D gene uncertain. Sequencing was done on a sample of peripheral blood. The DNA for the CDR3 is TGTGCCAGCAGTTTAAAACCAGGATTCACCTACGAGCAGTACTTC. Translating it yields CASSLKPGFTYEQYF.